This T cell receptor beta chain was documented in a study of OX40 agonist ivuxolimab in advanced cancers. Study information: Patients enrolled in dose escalation were diagnosed with hepatocellular carcinoma, melanoma, renal cell or head and neck cancer.

Some clones are missing from TCRdb's copy, which holds only in-frame ones; the method was immunoSEQ multiplex PCR. The top ten clones hold 10% to 15% of a sample with about 46,000 clones, approximately 89% of them seen once. On this clone: The antigen is not known.

Findings and limits, study-wide: The study found that CD8+ T cells averaged more expanded clones than CD4+.

The V gene's germline CDR1 is MGHRA and CDR2 YSYEKL. With V trimmed by 4 bases and J by 2 bases, 5 bases remained unmatched. This CDR3 has 15 amino acids. Any history of autoimmune disease or systemic immunosuppression disqualified patients. The sample was CD4+ or CD8+ T cells sorted from blood, taken in a trial of the OX40 agonist ivuxolimab. This chain uses TRBV4-1 with TRBJ2-7; 10 nucleotides agree with TRBD2. The sequence came from an adult with an advanced solid tumor such as melanoma, head and neck, liver or kidney cancer. The CDR3 nucleotides are TGCGCCAGCAGCCCAATAGCGGGGGGTACCTACGAGCAGTACTTC. Protein: CASSPIAGGTYEQYF.